A single sample gave rise to the 20 T cell receptor beta chains below, sequenced in a study of graft-versus-host responses after intestinal transplantation. The assay was immunoSEQ multiplex PCR, and TCRdb's table has in-frame clones only and misses some. Of some 110,000 clones listed, 90% are singletons. The antigens for these receptors are not known. The sample here was unstimulated CD4+ T cells sorted from spleen or lymph node cells, taken before intestinal transplant. These receptor sequences come from a human donor who received an intestinal transplant.

The chain is built from TRBV5-4 and TRBJ2-3; D is possibly TRBD2 (5 bases). The CDR3 is made up of 17 amino acids. V dropped 0 bases and J dropped 0 bases, with 14 bases sitting between them. The germline V gene has CDR1 SGHNT and CDR2 YYREEE (reference sequence). The CDR3 nucleotides are TGTGCCAGCAGCTTGGCCCTTCGGACTCTAAGCACAGATACGCAGTATTTT. As protein: CASSLALRTLSTDTQYF.

V gene TRBV27 combines with J gene TRBJ1-2; D is possibly TRBD1 (5 bases). Germline V gene sequence: CDR1 MNHEY, CDR2 SMNVEV (reference sequence). The CDR3 covers 15 residues. Trimming left V 0 bases short and J 4 bases short, with 12 bases between. The DNA for the CDR3 is TGTGCCAGCAGTTTATCTCCAGGGCCTCCCTATGGCTACACCTTC. This sequence encodes CASSLSPGPPYGYTF.

The DNA for the CDR3 is TGTGCCAGCAGACCCTCTAGAGCGGCCTCCTACGAGCAGTACTTC. Translated: CASRPSRAASYEQYF. The rearrangement joins TRBV6-5 to TRBJ2-7, with a weak D call TRBD2 (5 bases). Germline CDR1 reads MNHEY; CDR2 reads SVGAGI. Trimming took 6 bases from V and 0 from J, leaving 15 bases between them. CDR3 size: 15 residues.

This rearrangement joins TRBV5-3 to TRBJ1-4; D is unresolved. TRBV5-3 is given ORF status, its function remaining uncertain. Between the trimmed V and J ends, which lost 1 base and 7 bases, there was a span of 2 bases. This CDR3 spans 11 amino acids. The DNA for the CDR3 is TGTGCCAGAAGCTTGCGTGAAAAACTGTTTTTT. Its protein product is CARSLREKLFF.

The chain links TRBV28 to TRBJ2-5; 7 bases fit TRBD2. CDR3 length: 16 residues. The J segment lost 5 bases and the V segment lost 6 bases, leaving 15 bases of the junction unmatched. CDR1 and CDR2 from the germline V gene are MDHEN and SYDVKM. CDR3 in amino acids: CASSKAGRLNVETQYF. DNA for the CDR3: TGTGCCAGCAGCAAAGCGGGACGACTGAACGTGGAGACCCAGTACTTC. Looking up the rest from reference TRBV28 and TRBJ2-5 gives the full variable domain: DVKVTQSSRYLVKRTGEKVFLECVQDMDHENMFWYRQDPGLGLRLIYFSYDVKMKEKGDIPEGYSVSREKKERFSLILESASTNQTSMYLCASSKAGRLNVETQYFGPGTRLLVL.

The chain is built from TRBV28 and TRBJ2-3, with D perhaps matching TRBD1 (6 bases). CDR1 and CDR2 from the germline V gene are MDHEN and SYDVKM. The CDR3 totals 13 residues. Trimming cost V 11 bases and J 2 bases, with 14 bases left between them. The CDR3 DNA sequence: TGTGCCGGATCGGACAGCGACACAGATACGCAGTATTTT. This encodes CAGSDSDTDTQYF.

This rearrangement joins TRBV19 to TRBJ1-5; 7 bases line up with TRBD1. The CDR3 spans 15 residues. Germline V lookup: CDR1 LNHDA, CDR2 SQIVND (reference sequence). After removal of 4 bases from V and 4 bases from J, the junction contained 7 bases not matched to a gene. The CDR3 region is CASSTGQKGNQPQHF. The CDR3 DNA follows: TGTGCCAGTAGTACGGGACAGAAGGGGAATCAGCCCCAGCATTTT.

The chain uses TRBV15 and TRBJ2-1, with D perhaps TRBD2 (6 bases). Trimming took 3 bases from V and 2 from J, leaving 14 bases between them. This CDR3 has 16 residues. Germline V CDR1 and CDR2: LNHNV, YYDKDF (reference sequence). CDR3 in DNA: TGTGCCACCAGCAGTGAGTTTAGCGGTCCCTACAATGAGCAGTTCTTC. Protein: CATSSEFSGPYNEQFF.

The chain carries TRBV4-3 and TRBJ1-6; D gene uncertain. V shed 0 bases and J shed 13 bases, with 10 bases lying between them. This CDR3 region has 13 residues. Germline V gene data show CDR1 as LGHNA and CDR2 as YSLEER. In DNA form, the CDR3 reads TGCGCCAGCAGCCAAGATCTGTTTCTTCCCCTCCACTTT. Protein: CASSQDLFLPLHF.

V usage is TRBV7-3 and J usage is TRBJ2-2; D perhaps matches TRBD2 (5 bases). The V gene lost 2 bases and the J gene lost 6 bases, with 16 bases spanning the gap. The germline V gene encodes CDR1 SGHTA and CDR2 FQGTGA. The length of the CDR3 is 16 residues. For the CDR3, the DNA is TGTGCCAGCAGCTTAGAGGGCCAGTTTAAGGCCGGGGAGCTGTTTTTT. Translating it yields CASSLEGQFKAGELFF.

The chain joins TRBV10-3 to TRBJ1-5; a possible D gene is TRBD1 (5 bases). The CDR3 extends over 15 amino acids. Trimming took 4 bases from V and 5 from J, leaving 15 bases between them. Germline assignment: CDR1 ENHRY and CDR2 SYGVKD. The CDR3 loop is CAISGTGKRDQPQHF. The CDR3 nucleotides are TGTGCCATCAGTGGCACAGGAAAAAGGGATCAGCCCCAGCATTTT.

The chain is built from TRBV18 and TRBJ2-4, with 8 bases that match TRBD1. This CDR3 has 18 amino acids. The junction had 7 bases not matched to a gene; V was cut back by 0 bases and J by 0 bases. Germline values: CDR1 KGHSH, CDR2 LQKENI. In DNA, the CDR3 is TGTGCCAGCTCACCACCTCCTTTCCAGGGGGCAGCCAAAAACATTCAGTACTTC. Protein sequence: CASSPPPFQGAAKNIQYF.

The chain combines TRBV6-6 with TRBJ2-3; possible D gene TRBD2, 6 bases. The V gene lost 6 bases and the J gene lost 5 bases, with 15 bases spanning the gap. The CDR3 contains 14 residues. CDR1 is MNHNY and CDR2 is SVGAGI in the germline V gene (reference sequence). DNA for the CDR3: TGTGCCAGCAGCGGGGCGGGGTGGGGAGATACGCAGTATTTT. It codes for CASSGAGWGDTQYF.

The rearrangement uses TRBV28 and TRBJ1-1; no reliable D call. Germline assignment: CDR1 MDHEN and CDR2 SYDVKM. Trimming took off 5 bases at V and 1 base at J, with 14 bases between the two ends. This CDR3 is built from 15 residues. The CDR3 DNA is TGTGCCAGCAGTCGGCACAGCTTAGGGAACACTGAAGCTTTCTTT. This codes for CASSRHSLGNTEAFF. The full variable domain, its missing parts supplied by reference TRBV28 and TRBJ1-1, is DVKVTQSSRYLVKRTGEKVFLECVQDMDHENMFWYRQDPGLGLRLIYFSYDVKMKEKGDIPEGYSVSREKKERFSLILESASTNQTSMYLCASSRHSLGNTEAFFGQGTRLTVV.

The chain carries TRBV9 and TRBJ2-3; possible D gene TRBD2, 5 bases. Deletions cut 4 bases from V and 0 bases from J, with 9 bases between. Germline V gene lookup returns CDR1 SGDLS and CDR2 YYNGEE. This CDR3 is 14 amino acids long. The CDR3 region has the DNA TGTGCCAGCAGCCCCCGGACTAGCACAGATACGCAGTATTTT. Encoded protein: CASSPRTSTDTQYF.

V gene TRBV29-1 combines with J gene TRBJ2-5; a possible D gene is TRBD2 (6 bases). Trimming removed 7 bases from V and 0 bases from J, with 12 bases in between. The CDR3 runs to 13 residues. The germline V gene encodes CDR1 SQVTM and CDR2 ANQGSEA. The CDR3 reads CSGSSANQETQYF. The DNA for the CDR3 is TGCAGCGGCTCTAGCGCCAACCAAGAGACCCAGTACTTC.

This clone was observed a few times. The V call is TRBV5-1, the J call TRBJ2-1, with 13 bases identical to TRBD2. The CDR3 loop spans 17 amino acids. CDR1 is SGHRS and CDR2 is YFSETQ in the germline V gene. V was pared by 3 bases and J by 2 bases, with 5 bases of the junction left unmatched. The CDR3 nucleotides are TGCGCCAGCAGCTGGACTAGCGGGAGCCCCACCTACAATGAGCAGTTCTTC. It encodes CASSWTSGSPTYNEQFF.

CDR3: CASKQYEQYF. CDR3 bases: TGTGCCAGCAAACAATACGAGCAGTACTTC. The chain is built from TRBV2 and TRBJ2-7; no reliable D call. Trimming cost V 7 bases and J 4 bases, with 5 bases left between them. This CDR3 has 10 amino acids. Germline assignment: CDR1 SNHLY and CDR2 FYNNEI.

The chain is built from TRBV10-1 and TRBJ1-1; D unclear. This CDR3 is built from 13 residues. CDR1 WNHNN and CDR2 SYGVQD come from the germline V gene (reference sequence). V gave up 6 bases and J gave up 1 base, with 9 bases separating them. CDR3 protein: CASRSTWNTEAFF. CDR3 coding DNA: TGCGCCAGCAGGTCCACTTGGAACACTGAAGCTTTCTTT.

The genes are TRBV28 and TRBJ1-4, with 7 bases aligning to TRBD1. V trimming: 1 base; J trimming: 7 bases; junction bases outside the gene matches: 3. Germline loops: CDR1 MDHEN, CDR2 SYDVKM. The CDR3 is made up of 14 amino acids. Here the CDR3 reads CASSLSGGGEKLFF. CDR3 DNA sequence: TGTGCCAGCAGTTTATCAGGGGGAGGTGAAAAACTGTTTTTT.